This entry lists 2 T cell receptor beta chains sequenced from one sample in a study of T-cell reconstitution after alpha-beta-depleted transplantation in children. Molecular barcoding with unique molecular identifiers was used for the TCRbeta library. Using its own MiXCR run on the PCR reads, TCRdb lists one record per CDR3 protein. The table records approximately 980,000 distinct CDR3 sequences, about 30% of them present only once. Source: PBMCs, mostly from graft donor cells, taken 360 days after TCRalphabeta/CD19-depleted stem cell transplant. The receptors here all came from a boy under three years old who had a stem cell transplant for SCID, so the T cells may come from the graft donor.

The chain carries TRBV29-1 and TRBJ2-1; weak D call: TRBD2 (6 bases). The CDR3 consists of 16 residues. Germline CDR1 is SQVTM and CDR2 is ANQGSEA. With 4 bases removed from V and 6 bases from J, the gap between germline ends came to 22 bases. The CDR3 DNA sequence: TGCAGCGTTGCCGACCCCGGGACTTTTCCCTCCAATGAGCAGTTCTTC. It yields the protein CSVADPGTFPSNEQFF.

The gene calls are TRBV6-1 and TRBJ1-4, with TRBD1 identical over 7 bases. The germline V gene has CDR1 MNHNS and CDR2 SASEGT. The CDR3 runs to 15 residues. J was trimmed by 4 bases and V by 6 bases; bases with no gene match: 8. The CDR3 protein is CASRMDRLINEKLFF. CDR3 DNA sequence: TGTGCCAGCAGAATGGACAGGCTAATTAATGAAAAACTGTTTTTT.